The clone carrying this T cell receptor beta chain showed up many times. Its antigen is not known. This sample is part of a study of T cells in Graves' hyperthyroidism and ophthalmopathy. Background on the study: Peripheral blood sampling occurred at initial diagnosis, before any treatment. Whole-study results and caveats: Ophthalmopathy, as predicted by the model, came a median approximately 5.9 months after the prediction.

The CDR3 is made up of 16 amino acids. Germline assignment: CDR1 LNHNV and CDR2 YYDKDF (reference sequence). V was clipped by 0 bases and J by 4 bases; unmatched bases: 5. RNA transcripts provided the source from which TCR beta CDR3 regions were amplified. Researchers ran a first-round RT-PCR on the TCR CDR3 using the HTBI primer set. Each CDR3 protein is one row after TCRdb ran MiXCR on the multiplex PCR reads. The table includes 500,000 to 650,000 distinct CDR3 sequences, around 13% detected once. The chain carries TRBV15 and TRBJ1-4; TRBD1 matches at 7 bases. The sequenced sample consisted of blood. The clonotype was recovered from a woman in her thirties or forties with Graves' hyperthyroidism. CDR3 protein: CATSRDQGQLNEKLFF. The CDR3 region has the DNA TGTGCCACCAGCAGAGACCAGGGACAGCTTAATGAAAAACTGTTTTTT.